Below, 3 T cell receptor beta chains from the same sample are listed, as sequenced in a study of cytomegalovirus exposure and HLA in healthy donors. The PCR employed 60 Vbeta primers together with 13 Jbeta primers. Profiled with immunoSEQ multiplex PCR; TCRdb holds only in-frame clones, not every one. The top ten clones hold 3% to 3.5% of a sample with roughly 90,000 clones, roughly four fifths of them seen once. Material: PBMCs. Receptors were obtained from a man aged 30 to 39 in good health and CMV-seropositive.

This clone was counted once. This sequence joins TRBV30 and TRBJ2-1, with 7 bases that match TRBD2. Germline CDR1 GTSNPN, CDR2 SVGIG (reference sequence). J gave up 3 bases and V 1 base, and 3 bases lay outside the gene matches. This CDR3 spans 14 amino acids. The CDR3 DNA sequence: TGTGCCTGGAGTGGAAAGCGGGGCTACAATGAGCAGTTCTTC. Translation gives CAWSGKRGYNEQFF.

J is TRBJ2-1 and V is TRBV6-4; 9 positions agree with TRBD2. The CDR3 runs to 13 residues. The V gene's germline CDR1 is MRHNA and CDR2 SNTAGT. V shed 4 bases and J 7 bases; nucleotides not matched to a gene: 2. The CDR3 here is CASSGLAANEQFF. The CDR3 bases are TGTGCCAGCAGTGGACTAGCGGCGAATGAGCAGTTCTTC.

The rearrangement links TRBV27 to TRBJ2-7; 9 bases agree with TRBD2. V lost 0 bases to trimming and J lost 5 bases; unmatched junction nucleotides: 5. The CDR3 runs to 15 residues. Germline values: CDR1 MNHEY, CDR2 SMNVEV (reference sequence). CDR3 nucleotide sequence: TGTGCCAGCAGTTTATCAGTAGCGGGAGTAAACGAGCAGTACTTC. The encoded protein is CASSLSVAGVNEQYF.